This T cell receptor (beta chain) was profiled in a study of CD8+ T cells in alopecia areata. The V end lost 6 bases, the J end lost 4 bases, and 15 bases lay between the germline ends. In germline, CDR1 is LNHNV, CDR2 YYDKDF (reference sequence). This CDR3 is 14 amino acids long. This clone turned up a few times. Treatment described: oral pan-JAK inhibitor, 5-10 mg twice daily. Extracted from the samples, RNA was reverse transcribed into cDNA to serve as the sequencing template. Generated by immunoSEQ multiplex PCR, the TCRdb table keeps only in-frame clones and is missing some. The data contain hundreds of thousands of clones, around 64% of them seen just once; the ten biggest clones take up roughly 0.93%.

The material was CD4+ T cells sorted from blood, obtained around week 53, from a patient treated with tofacitinib. This TCR came from a human donor with alopecia areata. This chain links TRBV15 with TRBJ2-5; D is unclear. The CDR3 reads CATRTRHARETQYF. The CDR3 DNA is TGTGCCACCAGGACAAGACACGCGCGAGAGACCCAGTACTTC.